This TCR beta chain was retrieved from a study of blood T cell repertoires in COVID-19. The wider study: PBMCs, B-cell-depleted T cells, or T cells were the source of the cDNA or gDNA that made up the material.

Looked up from germline, CDR1 is GTSNPN and CDR2 is SVGIG (reference sequence). This CDR3 region has 14 residues. Trimming stripped 2 bases from V and 0 bases from J, with 9 bases between. Study processing details: Nucleated cell counts were estimated from reference gene primer amplification. Profiled with immunoSEQ multiplex PCR; TCRdb holds only in-frame clones, not every one. The DNA gave D and trimming, while V, J and clone size come from that table. The data contain some 170,000 clones, roughly nine tenths of them singletons. Membership in each cohort depended on participant-reported clinical history.

The specimen was PBMCs or T cells enriched from blood (not recorded which). The chain links TRBV30 to TRBJ2-3, with D perhaps matching TRBD2 (6 bases). The TCR was taken from a human donor with acute COVID-19. The donor label of this sample is uncertain. CDR3 in DNA: TGTGCCTGGAGTCGGGACTTTAGCACAGATACGCAGTATTTT. It yields the protein CAWSRDFSTDTQYF.